A selection of T cell receptor beta chains follows, all from one sample in a study of CD8+ T cells in alopecia areata. The assay was immunoSEQ multiplex PCR, and TCRdb's table has in-frame clones only and misses some. In the table there are a few hundred thousand clones, roughly three fifths of which are singletons. The material sequenced was CD8+ T cells sorted from blood. These receptors were obtained from a human donor in good health. Each CDR3 is given with its conserved first and last residue. Fields, in order: CDR3 protein, D gene, V gene, clone size. D genes are given only for firm matches. Expanded clones are given a class, and other clones once, few, many or no size at all.

CASRGVYEQYF | . | TRBV27 | few
CASSPGHGGQETQYF | . | TRBV9 | .
CASSPGDYVELFF | . | TRBV4-1 | .
CSVPGQGLKQFF | TRBD1 | TRBV29-1 | once
CASSLAGPNTEAFF | . | TRBV7-8 | .
CASSFPRDEDSPLHF | . | TRBV7-8 | .
CASSPPGTGANGYTF | TRBD1 | TRBV25-1 | .
CSVAPVGPEAFF | . | TRBV29-1 | .
CASSLVAGNQETQYF | . | TRBV5-6 | once
CASSFTGSGTAEAFF | . | TRBV5-1 | .
CASRTLQLETQYF | . | TRBV2 | .
CASSQGGEAFF | . | TRBV7-9 | .
CASSSDSTEAFF | . | TRBV5-6 | .
CASNGGVTPDTQYF | . | TRBV2 | .
CSVAPTGETQYF | . | TRBV29-1 | .
CAWSPVANYEQYF | . | TRBV30 | few
CASSRDRATGDTQYF | TRBD1 | TRBV5-4 | .
CASSLVGTGEIEQYF | TRBD1 | TRBV5-1 | .
CASIERDDNYGYTF | . | TRBV2 | .
CASSQASRSDTQYF | . | TRBV4-1 | few
CSARDRAEAFF | . | TRBV20-1 | .
CASSRTGSSYEQYF | TRBD1 | TRBV4-1 | few
CASRDRGETQYF | . | TRBV13 | .
CASSWGVRADEKLFF | . | TRBV11-2 | .
CASSATGTGANVLTF | . | TRBV7-9 | few
CASSLAGTDNSPLHF | TRBD1 | TRBV7-9 | .
CATKDRGDTDTQYF | TRBD1 | TRBV15 | .
CASQTGGGYGYTF | . | TRBV2 | .
CSVSGTGTYEQYF | TRBD1 | TRBV29-1 | .
CSVEGGVNTGELFF | . | TRBV29-1 | few
CASSLAVSQPQHF | . | TRBV5-6 | few
CASSSSPGQGGW | TRBD1 | TRBV11-2 | few
CASSGGQGDSPLHF | TRBD1 | TRBV9 | .
CASRQGDLSPLHF | TRBD1 | TRBV4-1 | .
CAWSGVGDRGRPDTQYF | TRBD1 | TRBV30 | .
CASSLEYIGEQYF | . | TRBV11-2 | .
CASSLDYLTTDTQYF | . | TRBV7-9 | few
CASSHRASTETQYF | . | TRBV6-5 | .
CASSLADPGTELFF | . | TRBV7-9 | few
CAWSVGGAGQETQYF | . | TRBV30 | once
CASSLEPSGGDEQFF | TRBD2 | TRBV5-1 | .
CASSLRSKYEQYF | . | TRBV5-1 | .
CAWSVEQGPNTEAFF | . | TRBV30 | .
CASSQAGTGAYEQYF | TRBD1 | TRBV4-1 | .
CASSLGPLERGTEAFF | . | TRBV5-6 | .
CAIGRTGGNTGELFF | TRBD1 | TRBV10-3 | few
CASSLTSGGGYGYTF | . | TRBV7-8 | .
CASSLGGGTGELFF | . | TRBV5-1 | .
CASSGGPPAQETQYF | . | TRBV13 | .
CASSLWGSTDTQYF | . | TRBV5-6 | .
CASSTPGTVPTF | . | TRBV7-9 | once
CASSAASRGVEETQYF | TRBD2 | TRBV9 | .
CASSPHRVLNTEAFF | . | TRBV5-4 | once
CATAPGTSTDTQYF | . | TRBV19 | few